This paragraph covers one T cell receptor (beta chain) sequence. Its antigen is as yet unknown. The sample comes from a study of STAT5B mutations in CD4+ large granular lymphocyte leukemia. General study points: 8/27 top patient clones versus 2/35 control clones were TRBV06-family. Main leukemic clonotypes were patient-specific, but roughly 25% appeared at low frequency elsewhere.

Assay used: immunoSEQ multiplex PCR; TCRdb lists only in-frame clones, some missing. The table has tens of thousands of clones, approximately 88% seen once. Per germline, CDR1 GTSNPN and CDR2 SVGIG (reference sequence). The CDR3 is 14 residues long. V lost 8 bases to trimming and J lost 0 bases; unmatched junction nucleotides: 7. The origin of this receptor is a human donor in good health. This chain joins TRBV30 and TRBJ2-1, with TRBD2 matching over 7 bases. Sequencing input: CD4+ T cells from blood buffy coats. CDR3 sequence (DNA): TGTGCCCATTCCGGCGGGAGCTCCTACAATGAGCAGTTCTTC. This sequence encodes CAHSGGSSYNEQFF.